This T cell receptor beta chain was identified during a study of cytomegalovirus exposure and HLA in healthy donors. PCR amplification relied on 60 Vbeta primers (plus 13 Jbeta primers). Clones were read by immunoSEQ multiplex PCR, and TCRdb kept only the in-frame ones, dropping some. The sample yields about 69,000 clones, roughly 70% seen once. This CDR3 has 16 amino acids. The V gene lost 4 bases and the J gene lost 6 bases, with 18 bases spanning the gap. Germline V lookup: CDR1 SNHLY, CDR2 FYNNEI. Comments on this clone: The antigen remains undetermined.

Study conclusions and caveats: As was reported, the classifier diagnosed cytomegalovirus status with high specificity and sensitivity. Highly shared sequence variants in one cluster were likely a sequencing artifact. Reported findings show TCR beta sequences accurately forecast HLA-A and HLA-B alleles in most subjects. Later analysis placed DRB1 highest and HLA-C lowest in TCR association rates, which differed by HLA locus.

This chain joins TRBV2 and TRBJ2-2; D not certain. The origin of this receptor is a woman aged 25 to 39 in good health and CMV-seronegative. Material for sequencing was PBMCs. The CDR3, as DNA: TGTGCCAGCAGTGCCCTACGGAGTGGAAAAGCCGGGGAGCTGTTTTTT. Its protein is CASSALRSGKAGELFF. Full variable domain (remainder filled in from reference TRBV2 and TRBJ2-2): EPEVTQTPSHQVTQMGQEVILRCVPISNHLYFYWYRQILGQKVEFLVSFYNNEISEKSEIFDDQFSVERPDGSNFTLKIRSTKLEDSAMYFCASSALRSGKAGELFFGEGSRLTVL.